This T cell receptor beta chain was captured in a study of post-analysis software for immune sequencing data. The CDR3 length is 14 residues. The V gene's germline CDR1 is MNHNY and CDR2 SVGAGI (reference sequence). As for this clonotype: The antigen is undetermined. Being one base from a much bigger clone, this may be a read error.

TCR beta libraries were prepared from cDNA with unique molecular identifiers. In TCRdb, the PCR reads were re-called with MiXCR into one record per CDR3 protein. The sample consists of around 200,000 distinct CDR3 sequences, roughly 30% of them appearing once. Regarding the study as a whole: Patients carried a handful of TRBV segments more frequently than controls did, and TRBV5-6, TRBV5-1 and TRBV20-1 were among them. For normalized Chao1 diversity, multiple sclerosis patients scored significantly lower than controls did.

This rearrangement joins TRBV6-6 to TRBJ2-5, with D uncertain. The source of this sequence is a girl between 2 and 17 years old with multiple sclerosis. Sequenced: blood. Written as DNA, the CDR3 is TGTGCCGGCAGTTACAGTGGCCCCCAGGAGACCCAGTACTTC. It yields the protein CAGSYSGPQETQYF.